The rows below give T cell receptor beta chains drawn from one sample of a study of post-analysis software for immune sequencing data. TCRdb independently ran MiXCR on the PCR reads; one entry per CDR3 protein. The sample consists of about 540,000 distinct CDR3 sequences, approximately 34% of them appearing once. The sample consisted of blood. The receptor set was obtained from a girl under 18 with multiple sclerosis. Each CDR3 is given with its conserved first and last residue. A D gene is named only where the DNA matches it firmly.

V	D	J	CDR3
TRBV27	-	TRBJ2-4	CASSLIYGNIQYF
TRBV11-2	-	TRBJ2-7	CASGQKPGWGEEQYF
TRBV20-1	-	TRBJ2-3	CSARVDSTDTQYF
TRBV5-1	TRBD2	TRBJ2-7	CASSTGTSNEQYF
TRBV5-6	TRBD2	TRBJ2-2	CASSQSGARTGELFF
TRBV4-2	TRBD1	TRBJ1-6	CASSQTRGSYNSPLHF
TRBV7-3	TRBD2	TRBJ2-1	CASSLSSGDPGEQFF
TRBV11-2	-	-	CASSFGAAAGQETQYF
TRBV3-1	-	TRBJ2-5	CASSQSDQETQYF
TRBV20-1	-	TRBJ1-5	CSKGSSNQPQHF
TRBV25-1	-	TRBJ1-1	CASSEEWGYTEAFF
TRBV20-1	TRBD2	-	CSARELSGTYYEQYF
TRBV29-1	-	TRBJ1-2	CSVGGGVYGYTF
TRBV12-3/TRBV12-4	TRBD1	TRBJ1-2	CASTRTGGIDYGYTF
TRBV6-6	-	TRBJ1-2	CASSQEDISYGYTF
TRBV3-1	-	TRBJ2-1	CASSRLDNEQFF
TRBV20-1	TRBD2	TRBJ2-1	CSATYAGGRDEQFF
TRBV20-1	TRBD2	TRBJ2-1	CSASGTSGGGSYNEQFF
TRBV6-1	-	TRBJ1-2	CASSEGVVLLYGYTF
TRBV20-1	-	TRBJ2-5	CSARTETQYF
TRBV5-1	TRBD1	TRBJ2-4	CASSFLQGAGNIQYF
TRBV15	-	TRBJ2-3	CATSRGGAGTDTQYF
TRBV4-1	-	TRBJ1-2	CASSQVWSEAGYTF
TRBV7-9	-	TRBJ2-4	CASGPGLGAAMSKNIQYF
TRBV20-1	-	TRBJ1-4	CSARGNGREKLFF
TRBV7-6	-	TRBJ2-7	CASSLIQIVGEQYF
TRBV28	-	TRBJ2-5	CASSFRFGLPGPQETQYF
TRBV6-5	TRBD1	TRBJ1-2	CAGSYGSLGTGEGYTF
TRBV6-1	TRBD2	-	CASIPPGLARETQYF
TRBV10-3	-	TRBJ2-1	CAISEEIDEQFF
TRBV6-6	TRBD1	TRBJ2-7	CASRPGQIYEQYF
TRBV29-1	-	TRBJ1-1	CSVERARVSTEAFF
TRBV12-3/TRBV12-4	-	TRBJ2-3	CASSAPGDTQYF
TRBV7-2	-	TRBJ2-1	CASSLKLAGNEQFF
TRBV5-5	-	TRBJ2-4	CASSLAGSGAKNIQYF